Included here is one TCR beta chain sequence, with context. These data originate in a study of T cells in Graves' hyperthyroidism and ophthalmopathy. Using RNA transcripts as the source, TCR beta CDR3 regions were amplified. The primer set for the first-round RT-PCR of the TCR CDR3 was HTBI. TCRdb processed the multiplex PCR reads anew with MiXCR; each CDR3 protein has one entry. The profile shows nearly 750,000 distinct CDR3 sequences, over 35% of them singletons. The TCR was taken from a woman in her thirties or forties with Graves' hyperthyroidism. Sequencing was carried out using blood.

CDR3: CASSLGDGMTSGTPYEQYF. The CDR3 bases are TGCGCCAGCAGCTTGGGGGACGGGATGACTAGCGGGACTCCCTACGAGCAGTACTTC. The chain recombines TRBV5-1 with TRBJ2-7; 11 bases align to TRBD2. The CDR3 spans 19 residues. V was clipped by 0 bases and J by 2 bases; unmatched bases: 13. CDR1 and CDR2 (germline): SGHRS, YFSETQ.